The 22 T cell receptor beta chains listed next were all sequenced from one sample in a study of Ad26.COV2.S vaccination and SARS-CoV-2 variants. Treatment given: roughly 19 received Ad26.COV2.S at low or high dose, single or two shots; several received placebo; per-sample allocation not given. Material that was analyzed had been drawn on day 63 after the first vaccine or placebo injection. Some clones are missing from TCRdb's copy, which holds only in-frame ones; the method was immunoSEQ multiplex PCR. The sample includes 450,000 to 550,000 clones, 89% of them seen just once. The sample was peripheral blood, taken in a trial of Ad26.COV2.S vaccine versus placebo. These receptor sequences come from a person between 18 and 60 years old who received the Ad26.COV2.S COVID-19 vaccine or a placebo.

V is TRBV4-2 and J is TRBJ1-2; D is perhaps TRBD1 (5 bases). Trimming removed 2 bases at V and 4 bases at J, with 17 bases between. Germline V CDR1 and CDR2: LGHNA, YNFKEQ. The CDR3 consists of 16 residues. CDR3 DNA: TGTGCCAGCAGCCAACAAACCGGGGCCAGTGGCTATGGCTACACCTTC. It encodes CASSQQTGASGYGYTF.

Points on this clone: Other DNA sequences in this sample translate to the same CDR3. The V call is TRBV18, the J call TRBJ1-1; D gene uncertain. V lost 2 bases to trimming and J lost 1 base, with 2 bases between them. There are 12 residues in the CDR3. The V gene's germline CDR1 is KGHSH and CDR2 LQKENI. The CDR3 is CASSPGNTEAFF. The CDR3, as DNA: TGTGCCAGCTCACCAGGGAACACTGAAGCTTTCTTT.

In its sample, this clone was seen a few times. V usage is TRBV19 and J usage is TRBJ1-2, with 7 nucleotides matching TRBD1. The germline CDR1 and CDR2 sequences are LNHDA and SQIVND (reference sequence). V gave up 9 bases and J gave up 0 bases; unmatched junction bases: 7. The CDR3 has 14 amino acids. CDR3 coding DNA: TGTGCCAGCCTCAGGGGGAAGGCTAACTATGGCTACACCTTC. Translating it yields CASLRGKANYGYTF.

This chain links TRBV6-6 with TRBJ1-4; possibly TRBD1 for D (5 bases). Germline loops: CDR1 MNHNY, CDR2 SVGAGI (reference sequence). CDR3 length equals 12 residues. The V end lost 7 bases, the J end lost 8 bases, and 11 bases lay between the germline ends. The CDR3 spells CASNLYREKLFF. CDR3 nucleotide sequence: TGTGCCAGCAACCTTTACAGGGAAAAACTGTTTTTT.

This chain joins TRBV19 and TRBJ2-1; D gene unclear. V dropped 7 bases and J dropped 5 bases, with 15 bases sitting between them. The germline CDR1 and CDR2 sequences are LNHDA and SQIVND (reference sequence). This CDR3 region has 14 residues. CDR3 nucleotides: TGTGCCAGTATAGGGCTAGGCCGTAACAATGAGCAGTTCTTC. It specifies CASIGLGRNNEQFF.

The chain carries TRBV7-6 and TRBJ2-7; 11 bases fit TRBD2. In germline, CDR1 is SGHVS, CDR2 FNYEAQ. The CDR3 loop spans 17 amino acids. V lost 5 bases to trimming and J lost 0 bases; unmatched junction nucleotides: 9. CDR3 nucleotides: TGTGCCAGCAGCGAATTACCCGGGACTAGCGGCTCCTACGAGCAGTACGTC. It codes for CASSELPGTSGSYEQYV.

J is TRBJ1-6 and V is TRBV6-5; D remains ambiguous. Trimming pared 6 bases from V and 6 bases from J, leaving 6 bases between. CDR3 length equals 12 residues. Looked up from germline, CDR1 is MNHEY and CDR2 is SVGAGI. CDR3 bases: TGTGCCAGCAGCCAGCTTAATTCACCCCTCCACTTT. This encodes CASSQLNSPLHF.

The chain has TRBV19 and TRBJ2-1; TRBD2 matches at 8 bases. Trimming at V came to 11 bases and at J to 0 bases, leaving 3 bases not matched to a gene. The CDR3 sequence is 13 residues long. The V gene's germline CDR1 is LNHDA and CDR2 SQIVND (reference sequence). The CDR3 protein is CADGRASYNEQFF. DNA of the CDR3: TGTGCCGACGGGAGGGCCTCCTACAATGAGCAGTTCTTC.

This clone was counted a few times. The V and J genes are TRBV7-6 and TRBJ1-6; D possibly corresponds to TRBD1 (5 bases). Germline loops: CDR1 SGHVS, CDR2 FNYEAQ. With 3 bases removed from V and 8 bases from J, the gap between germline ends came to 11 bases. The CDR3 is made up of 14 amino acids. CDR3 protein: CASSLEVRDSPLHF. DNA of the CDR3: TGTGCCAGCAGCTTGGAAGTCAGGGATTCACCCCTCCACTTT.

The genes are TRBV10-3 and TRBJ2-1; a possible D gene is TRBD2 (5 bases). V was cut by 3 bases and J by 8 bases, with 23 bases left in between. Looked up from germline, CDR1 is ENHRY and CDR2 is SYGVKD. The CDR3 has 17 amino acids. The CDR3 bases are TGTGCCATCAGTGACTTAACTTTTACCGGGCTGAGGGATGAGCAGTTCTTC. Translating it yields CAISDLTFTGLRDEQFF.

J is TRBJ2-3 and V is TRBV6-5; 8 bases are a match to TRBD2. V was pared by 0 bases and J by 6 bases, with 5 bases of the junction left unmatched. The CDR3 length is 15 residues. Germline V CDR1 and CDR2: MNHEY, SVGAGI. The CDR3 loop is CASSYSVLAGDTQYF. For the CDR3, the DNA is TGTGCCAGCAGTTACTCGGTGCTAGCGGGTGATACGCAGTATTTT.

This chain links TRBV19 with TRBJ2-1; D is undetermined. This CDR3 is built from 10 residues. V was cut by 5 bases and J by 8 bases, with 4 bases left in between. Germline V gene sequence: CDR1 LNHDA, CDR2 SQIVND (reference sequence). The DNA for the CDR3 is TGTGCCAGTAGTCCTCATGAGCAGTTCTTC. Amino acids: CASSPHEQFF.

This clone is a singleton in its sample. This chain connects TRBV30 to TRBJ2-5; D unresolved. Deletions cut 1 base from V and 10 bases from J, with 13 bases between. This CDR3 is 12 amino acids long. Germline V gene sequence: CDR1 GTSNPN, CDR2 SVGIG (reference sequence). CDR3: CAWSAARSDQYF. DNA of the CDR3: TGTGCCTGGAGTGCCGCAAGGTCCGACCAGTACTTC.

This chain joins TRBV15 and TRBJ2-2; D may be TRBD2 (6 bases). The V end lost 0 bases, the J end lost 3 bases, and 14 bases lay between the germline ends. CDR3 length: 17 residues. Per the germline V gene, CDR1 is LNHNV and CDR2 is YYDKDF (reference sequence). CDR3 bases: TGTGCCACCAGCAGAGATCGGGCGGGACGACACACCGGGGAGCTGTTTTTT. It specifies CATSRDRAGRHTGELFF. Variable domain in full (rest from reference TRBV15 and TRBJ2-2): DAMVIQNPRYQVTQFGKPVTLSCSQTLNHNVMYWYQQKSSQAPKLLFHYYDKDFNNEADTPDNFQSRRPNTSFCFLDIRSPGLGDTAMYLCATSRDRAGRHTGELFFGEGSRLTVL.

The chain employs TRBV2 and TRBJ2-7; D may be TRBD2 (6 bases). Trimming took off 3 bases at V and 4 bases at J, with 19 bases between the two ends. CDR1 is SNHLY and CDR2 is FYNNEI in the germline V gene. This CDR3 contains 16 residues. The CDR3 DNA is TGTGCCAGCAGTGACCCGATCGGCGGGGCTGGGTACGAGCAGTACGTC. Translation: CASSDPIGGAGYEQYV.

This clone appeared once. The gene calls are TRBV2 and TRBJ1-5; 8 nucleotides line up with TRBD1. The CDR3 extends over 18 amino acids. In germline, CDR1 is SNHLY, CDR2 FYNNEI. Trimming took 3 bases from V and 6 from J; bases not matched to a gene: 16. The DNA for the CDR3 is TGTGCCAGCAGTGATCCAGGATGGGTAACCAGGGGGCTTCAGCCCCAGCATTTT. Protein product: CASSDPGWVTRGLQPQHF.

This CDR3 reads CSVPGANVLTF. In nucleotides, the CDR3 is TGCAGCGTTCCTGGGGCCAACGTCCTGACTTTC. The chain joins TRBV29-1 to TRBJ2-6, with D unclear. Per the germline V gene, CDR1 is SQVTM and CDR2 is ANQGSEA. V shed 5 bases and J shed 2 bases, with 1 base lying between them. The CDR3 is 11 amino acids.

This clone was detected only once. The chain is built from TRBV27 and TRBJ1-3; D call uncertain. The V gene's germline CDR1 is MNHEY and CDR2 SMNVEV (reference sequence). V lost 4 bases, J lost 1 base, and 8 bases lay in between. The CDR3 covers 14 residues. CDR3 protein: CASSSDPSGNTIYF. The CDR3 DNA is TGTGCCAGCAGTTCTGACCCTTCTGGAAACACCATATATTTT.

The chain uses TRBV19 and TRBJ2-3; D might be TRBD1 or TRBD2, each matching 5 bases. Germline V gene sequence: CDR1 LNHDA, CDR2 SQIVND (reference sequence). Trimming stripped 4 bases from V and 3 bases from J, with 20 bases between. CDR3 size: 17 residues. The CDR3 nucleotides read TGTGCCAGTAGTACAGGGCGGACGGGAAGGAGAACAGATACGCAGTATTTT. Amino acids: CASSTGRTGRRTDTQYF.

The V and J genes are TRBV29-1 and TRBJ2-3, with TRBD2 matching over 10 bases. Trimming cost V 6 bases and J 1 base; bases outside gene matches: 4. CDR3 length equals 14 residues. Per the germline V gene, CDR1 is SQVTM and CDR2 is ANQGSEA. Here the CDR3 DNA reads TGCAGCGTGGCAACTAGCGGGGGCACAGATACGCAGTATTTT. It yields the protein CSVATSGGTDTQYF.

The V call is TRBV5-6, the J call TRBJ2-7; D ambiguous. Germline CDR1 and CDR2: SGHDT and YYEEEE. This CDR3 is 12 amino acids long. Trimming removed 3 bases at V and 1 base at J, with 5 bases between. The DNA of the CDR3 is TGTGCCAGCAGCTACTTGTCCTACGAGCAGTACTTC. This gives the protein CASSYLSYEQYF.

The chain carries TRBV9 and TRBJ2-2; the D is unclear. There are 15 residues in the CDR3. Germline V lookup: CDR1 SGDLS, CDR2 YYNGEE. Trimming shortened V by 5 bases and J by 3 bases, and 14 bases separated the two germline ends. This chain's CDR3 is CASSAVPIHTGELFF. The CDR3 region has the DNA TGTGCCAGCAGTGCGGTCCCCATCCACACCGGGGAGCTGTTTTTT.